Detailed here is one T cell receptor (beta chain). The data were obtained in a study of blood T cell repertoires in COVID-19. Overall study context: Sample material is recorded as cDNA or gDNA derived from T cells, B-cell-depleted T cells, or PBMCs.

V was shortened by 11 bases and J by 5 bases, with 20 bases between the two germline ends. The CDR3 runs to 14 residues. Germline CDR1 reads ENHRY; CDR2 reads SYGVKD. As originally analysed: Nucleated cell number was recorded as an estimate derived from reference gene primer amplification. Here immunoSEQ multiplex PCR was the method, and the copy in TCRdb shows in-frame clones only, minus some. For V, J and clone size, that table is used; D and trimming come from the DNA. The sample lists some 300,000 clones; around 88% were seen once. V gene TRBV10-3 combines with J gene TRBJ2-3; perhaps TRBD2 as D (6 bases). The sample comprised peripheral blood. This sequence originates from a woman aged 30 to 39 who had recovered from COVID-19. CDR3 nucleotides: TGTGCCTCGGGAGTTAAGGAAAGGCAAGATACGCAGTATTTT. Amino acids: CASGVKERQDTQYF.